Listed below are T cell receptor beta chains from one sample, sequenced in a study of T-cell memory formation after mild COVID-19. TCRdb re-analysed the 5' RACE reads in MiXCR, keeping a single row per CDR3 protein. The table lists fewer than 550,000 distinct CDR3 sequences, 15% to 20% of them singletons, with around 8.4% in the top ten. Material for sequencing was PBMCs or a T cell subset sorted from them (not recorded which). The source is an adult woman who had mild COVID-19 (a few samples of this study predate the infection). Cell type and time point are not known. The CDR3 runs from the conserved cysteine through the conserved F or W. The D gene is left open where the match is weak. For some rows the clone size is stated as once, few or many, or as a class when expanded; others skip it.

>TRBJ2-7|-|15|TRBV4-1|few
CASSLLYGSTYEQYF
TGCGCCAGCAGCCTTCTCTACGGGAGCACCTACGAGCAGTACTTC
>TRBJ1-5|-|13|TRBV29-1|-
CSVVFNSNQPQHF
TGCAGCGTTGTGTTTAATAGCAATCAGCCCCAGCATTTT
>TRBJ2-3|-|15|TRBV12-3/TRBV12-4|-
CASSSTGRGTDTQYF
TGTGCCAGCAGTTCGACAGGGAGGGGGACAGATACGCAGTATTTT
>TRBJ1-1|-|14|TRBV7-9|few
CASRKESNPSSAFF
TGTGCCAGCAGAAAAGAGTCGAATCCCTCGAGCGCTTTCTTT
>TRBJ1-5|-|16|TRBV4-1|few
CASSQGWTLGNQPQHF
TGCGCCAGCAGCCAAGGGTGGACATTAGGCAATCAGCCCCAGCATTTT
>TRBJ2-5|TRBD2|12|TRBV2|many
CASQRGQETQYF
TGTGCCTCCCAGCGGGGGCAAGAGACCCAGTACTTC
>TRBJ2-1|-|13|TRBV25-1|-
CASSATRANEQFF
TGTGCCAGCAGTGCAACTAGGGCGAATGAGCAGTTCTTC
>TRBJ2-5|-|13|TRBV20-1|-
CSASPWDEETQYF
TGCAGTGCTAGCCCATGGGACGAAGAGACCCAGTACTTC
>TRBJ2-5|TRBD2|16|TRBV5-5|-
CASSRFGTSGGETQYF
TGTGCCAGCAGTAGATTCGGGACTAGCGGGGGTGAGACCCAGTACTTC
>TRBJ1-5|-|13|TRBV30|few
CAWRSDPREPQHF
TGTGCCTGGAGGTCAGACCCCAGGGAGCCCCAGCATTTT
>TRBJ1-4|TRBD1|16|TRBV4-3|few
CASSQDLDRGNEKLFF
TGCGCCAGCAGCCAAGATCTGGACAGGGGGAATGAAAAACTGTTTTTT
>TRBJ2-5|TRBD1|14|TRBV28|-
CASSWYRGWETQYF
TGTGCCAGCAGTTGGTACAGGGGTTGGGAGACCCAGTACTTC
>TRBJ2-7|TRBD1|14|TRBV15|few
CATSRGQGAGEQYF
TGTGCCACCAGCAGAGGACAGGGGGCCGGAGAGCAGTACTTC
>TRBJ2-1|TRBD1|19|TRBV7-9|-
CASSFVVRWTGGDYNEQFF
TGTGCCAGCAGCTTTGTTGTGCGGTGGACAGGGGGAGACTACAATGAGCAGTTCTTC
>TRBJ1-2|-|12|TRBV20-1|few
CSKAGTNYGYTF
TGCAGCAAAGCGGGGACGAACTATGGCTACACCTTC
>TRBJ1-2|-|12|TRBV15|-
CATSEGPDGYTF
TGTGCCACCAGTGAGGGACCCGATGGCTACACCTTC